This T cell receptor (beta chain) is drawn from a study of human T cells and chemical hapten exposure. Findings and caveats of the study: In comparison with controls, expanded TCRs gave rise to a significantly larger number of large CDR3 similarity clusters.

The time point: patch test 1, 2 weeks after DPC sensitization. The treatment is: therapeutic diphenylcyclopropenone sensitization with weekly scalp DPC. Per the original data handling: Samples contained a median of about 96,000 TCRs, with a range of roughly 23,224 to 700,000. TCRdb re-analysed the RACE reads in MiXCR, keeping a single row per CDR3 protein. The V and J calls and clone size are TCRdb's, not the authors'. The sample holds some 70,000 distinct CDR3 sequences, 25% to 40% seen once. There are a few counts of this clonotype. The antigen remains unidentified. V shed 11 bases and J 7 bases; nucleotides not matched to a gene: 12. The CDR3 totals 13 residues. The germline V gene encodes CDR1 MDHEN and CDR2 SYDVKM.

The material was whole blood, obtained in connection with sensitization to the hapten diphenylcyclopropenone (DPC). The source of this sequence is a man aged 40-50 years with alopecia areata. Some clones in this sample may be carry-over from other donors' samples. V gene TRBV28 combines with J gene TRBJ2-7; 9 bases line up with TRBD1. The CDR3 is CAGTGTGKCEQYF. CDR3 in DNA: TGTGCCGGAACCGGGACAGGGAAATGTGAGCAGTACTTC.